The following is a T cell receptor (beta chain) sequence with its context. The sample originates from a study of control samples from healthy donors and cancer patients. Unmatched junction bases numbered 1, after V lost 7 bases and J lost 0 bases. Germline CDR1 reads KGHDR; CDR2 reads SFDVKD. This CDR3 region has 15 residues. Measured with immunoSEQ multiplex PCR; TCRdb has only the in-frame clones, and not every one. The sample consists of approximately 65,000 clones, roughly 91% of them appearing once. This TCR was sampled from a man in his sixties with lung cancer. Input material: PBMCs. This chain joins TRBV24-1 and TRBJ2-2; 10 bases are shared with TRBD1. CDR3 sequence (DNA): TGTGCCACCAGCGGACAGGGGGCGAACACCGGGGAGCTGTTTTTT. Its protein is CATSGQGANTGELFF.